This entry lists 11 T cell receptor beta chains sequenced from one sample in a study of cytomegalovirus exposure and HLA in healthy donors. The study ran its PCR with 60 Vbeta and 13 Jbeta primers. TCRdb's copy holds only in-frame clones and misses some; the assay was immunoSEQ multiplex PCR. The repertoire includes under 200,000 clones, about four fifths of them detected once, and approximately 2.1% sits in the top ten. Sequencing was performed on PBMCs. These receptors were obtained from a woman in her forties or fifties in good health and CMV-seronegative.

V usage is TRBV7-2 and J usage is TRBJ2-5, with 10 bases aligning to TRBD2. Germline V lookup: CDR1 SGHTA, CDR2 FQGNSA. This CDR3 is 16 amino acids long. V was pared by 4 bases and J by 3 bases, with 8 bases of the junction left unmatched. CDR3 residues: CASSSRGAGGKETQYF. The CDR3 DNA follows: TGTGCCAGCAGCTCAAGGGGAGCGGGGGGGAAAGAGACCCAGTACTTC.

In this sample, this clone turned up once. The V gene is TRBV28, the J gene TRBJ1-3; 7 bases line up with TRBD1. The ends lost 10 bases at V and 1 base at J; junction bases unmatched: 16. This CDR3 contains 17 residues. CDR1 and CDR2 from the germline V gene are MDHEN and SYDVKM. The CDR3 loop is CATLRAGGFGSGNTIYF. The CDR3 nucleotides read TGTGCCACCCTTAGGGCAGGGGGGTTTGGATCTGGAAACACCATATATTTT. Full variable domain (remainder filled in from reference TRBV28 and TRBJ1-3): DVKVTQSSRYLVKRTGEKVFLECVQDMDHENMFWYRQDPGLGLRLIYFSYDVKMKEKGDIPEGYSVSREKKERFSLILESASTNQTSMYLCATLRAGGFGSGNTIYFGEGSWLTVV.

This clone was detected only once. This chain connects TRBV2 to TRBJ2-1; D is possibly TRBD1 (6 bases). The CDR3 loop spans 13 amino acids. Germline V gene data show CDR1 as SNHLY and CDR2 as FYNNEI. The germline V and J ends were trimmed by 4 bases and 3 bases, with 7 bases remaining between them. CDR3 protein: CASSGQVYNEQFF. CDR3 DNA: TGTGCCAGCAGTGGACAGGTCTACAATGAGCAGTTCTTC.

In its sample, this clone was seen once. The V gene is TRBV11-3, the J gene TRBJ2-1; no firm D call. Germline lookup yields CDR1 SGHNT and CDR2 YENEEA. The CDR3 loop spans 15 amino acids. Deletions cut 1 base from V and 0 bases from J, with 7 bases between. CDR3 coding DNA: TGTGCCAGCAGCTTAGGCAAGAGCTCCTACAATGAGCAGTTCTTC. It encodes CASSLGKSSYNEQFF.

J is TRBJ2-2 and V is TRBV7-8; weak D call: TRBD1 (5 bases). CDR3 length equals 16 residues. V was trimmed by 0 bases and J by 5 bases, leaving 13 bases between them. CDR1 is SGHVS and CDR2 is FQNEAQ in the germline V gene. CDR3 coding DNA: TGTGCCAGCAGCTTAGCCATAGTAAGGGGAACCGGGGAGCTGTTTTTT. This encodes CASSLAIVRGTGELFF.

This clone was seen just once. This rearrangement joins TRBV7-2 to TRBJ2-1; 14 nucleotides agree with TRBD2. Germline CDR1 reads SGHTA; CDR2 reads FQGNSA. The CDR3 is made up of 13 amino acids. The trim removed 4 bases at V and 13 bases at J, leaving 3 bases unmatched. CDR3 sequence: CASSSGLAGAQFF. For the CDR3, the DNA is TGTGCCAGCAGCTCGGGACTAGCGGGGGCCCAGTTCTTC.

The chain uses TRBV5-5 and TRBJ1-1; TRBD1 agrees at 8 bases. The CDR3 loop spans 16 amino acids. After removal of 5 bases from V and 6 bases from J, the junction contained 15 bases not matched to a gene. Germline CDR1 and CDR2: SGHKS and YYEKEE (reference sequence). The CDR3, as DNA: TGTGCCAGCAGTGCTGGGACAGGCGAACGATGGTCTGAAGCTTTCTTT. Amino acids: CASSAGTGERWSEAFF.

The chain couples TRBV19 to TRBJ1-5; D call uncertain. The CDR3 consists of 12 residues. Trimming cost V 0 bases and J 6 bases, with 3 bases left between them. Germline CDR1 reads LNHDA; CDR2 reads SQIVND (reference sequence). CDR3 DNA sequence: TGTGCCAGTAGTATAGACATTCAGCCCCAGCATTTT. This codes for CASSIDIQPQHF.

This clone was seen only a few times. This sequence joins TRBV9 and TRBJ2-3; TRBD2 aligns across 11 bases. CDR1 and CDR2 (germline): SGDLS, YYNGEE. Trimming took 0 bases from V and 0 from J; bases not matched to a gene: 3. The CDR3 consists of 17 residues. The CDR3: CASSVAPSGGSTDTQYF. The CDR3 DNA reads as TGTGCCAGCAGCGTAGCTCCTAGCGGGGGGAGCACAGATACGCAGTATTTT.

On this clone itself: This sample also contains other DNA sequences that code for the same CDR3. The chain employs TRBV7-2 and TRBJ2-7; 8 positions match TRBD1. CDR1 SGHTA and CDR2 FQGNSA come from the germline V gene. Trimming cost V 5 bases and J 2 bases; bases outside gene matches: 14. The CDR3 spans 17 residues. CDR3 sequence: CASSRDGQGGSTYEQYF. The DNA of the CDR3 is TGTGCCAGCAGCCGAGACGGACAGGGTGGGTCTACCTACGAGCAGTACTTC.

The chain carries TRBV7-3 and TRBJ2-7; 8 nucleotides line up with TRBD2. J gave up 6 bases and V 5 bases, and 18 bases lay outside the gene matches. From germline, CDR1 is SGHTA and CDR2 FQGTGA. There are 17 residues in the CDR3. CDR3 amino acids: CASSPGGAGALFGEQYF. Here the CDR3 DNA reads TGTGCCAGCAGCCCGGGGGGAGCGGGAGCCCTCTTCGGCGAGCAGTACTTC.